These 19 T cell receptor beta chains were sequenced from one sample in a study of beta chain features in type 1 diabetes. Study-wide points: TCRB CDR3s were moderately but significantly shorter in Type 1 diabetes patients in all four CD4+ subsets.

The entirety of the isolated RNA underwent reverse transcription, so expressed TCRB transcripts were sequenced. The protocol was immunoSEQ multiplex PCR, while the TCRdb copy is restricted to in-frame clones and leaves out a portion. The profile shows about 660,000 clones, over 12% of them singletons. What these receptors recognize is not known. The specimen sequenced was naive CD4+ T cells from blood. The receptors stem from a man younger than 35 with type 1 diabetes.

This chain links TRBV6-1 with TRBJ2-7; D is unresolved. Germline values: CDR1 MNHNS, CDR2 SASEGT. Trimming removed 6 bases from V and 0 bases from J, with 9 bases in between. The CDR3 is 13 amino acids. CDR3 loop: CASRETNSYEQYF. The CDR3, as DNA: TGTGCCAGCAGGGAGACAAACTCCTACGAGCAGTACTTC.

The chain employs TRBV5-1 and TRBJ2-2, with a tentative D call TRBD2 (6 bases). With 1 base removed from V and 9 bases from J, the gap between germline ends came to 10 bases. Germline lookup yields CDR1 SGHRS and CDR2 YFSETQ. This CDR3 spans 13 amino acids. Written as DNA, the CDR3 is TGCGCCAGCAGCTTGCAGGGAGGTCGGGAGCTGTTTTTT. Its translation is CASSLQGGRELFF.

Here the CDR3 DNA reads TGTGCCAGCAGCTTTGGGGATCGCTACGCCAGCACAGATACGCAGTATTTT. It specifies CASSFGDRYASTDTQYF. This sequence joins TRBV11-3 and TRBJ2-3; D not resolved. This CDR3 is built from 17 residues. Germline V gene lookup returns CDR1 SGHNT and CDR2 YENEEA. The germline V and J ends were trimmed by 3 bases and 0 bases, with 16 bases remaining between them.

This clone was recorded a few times. CDR3 in DNA: TGCGCCAGCAGCCAGTCGGCTGGCGGGGGGGCAAAGACCCAGTACTTC. Protein product: CASSQSAGGGAKTQYF. V and J are TRBV4-3 and TRBJ2-5, with 9 bases aligning to TRBD2. Germline loops: CDR1 LGHNA, CDR2 YSLEER. The CDR3 runs 16 residues. The V segment lost 3 bases and the J segment 6 bases; nucleotides outside the gene matches: 11.

The rearrangement uses TRBV2 and TRBJ2-5; D might be TRBD2 (5 bases). Trimming left V 7 bases short and J 4 bases short, with 13 bases between. This CDR3 region has 13 residues. CDR1 and CDR2 (germline): SNHLY, FYNNEI. CDR3 nucleotides: TGTGCCAGCAAGCGGACCGCCGGAGAGACCCAGTACTTC. Residues: CASKRTAGETQYF.

This clone was counted a few times. The chain has TRBV5-1 and TRBJ2-2; the D is unclear. Germline lookup yields CDR1 SGHRS and CDR2 YFSETQ. V lost 1 base and J lost 3, with 10 bases in between. CDR3 length: 15 amino acids. The CDR3 loop reads CASSLPPGDTGELFF. DNA for the CDR3: TGCGCCAGCAGCTTGCCTCCGGGTGACACCGGGGAGCTGTTTTTT.

The rearrangement joins TRBV4-1 to TRBJ1-3; 8 bases align to TRBD1. This CDR3 spans 14 amino acids. The germline gives CDR1 MGHRA, CDR2 YSYEKL. The V gene end was trimmed by 4 bases and the J gene end by 8 bases; junction bases not matched to a gene: 7. Here the CDR3 reads CASSPDRGTYTIYF. CDR3 coding DNA: TGCGCCAGCAGCCCTGACAGGGGCACGTACACCATATATTTT.

This clone occurred a few times. V and J are TRBV18 and TRBJ2-7; D is undetermined. The CDR3 covers 14 residues. Germline CDR1 reads KGHSH; CDR2 reads LQKENI. The V and J ends lost 2 bases and 1 base respectively, with 9 bases between them. The CDR3 loop is CASSPFEESYEQYF. The DNA for the CDR3 is TGTGCCAGCTCACCATTCGAGGAGTCCTACGAGCAGTACTTC.

The sample holds a few counts of this clone. The CDR3 DNA follows: TGCGCCAGCAGCCACGCGTCATGGACAACTAATGAAAAACTGTTTTTT. This codes for CASSHASWTTNEKLFF. The chain joins TRBV4-1 to TRBJ1-4; D gene ambiguous. The CDR3 has 16 residues. Per the germline V gene, CDR1 is MGHRA and CDR2 is YSYEKL. Trimming took off 3 bases at V and 0 bases at J, with 11 bases between the two ends.

This clone was seen a handful of times. This chain joins TRBV20-1 and TRBJ1-2; 8 positions agree with TRBD1. Germline V gene sequence: CDR1 DFQATT, CDR2 SNEGSKA (reference sequence). This CDR3 region has 10 residues. Trimming cost V 7 bases and J 14 bases; bases outside gene matches: 9. The CDR3 reads CSVADRASTF. For the CDR3, the DNA is TGCAGTGTTGCGGACAGGGCATCGACCTTC.

The chain has TRBV29-1 and TRBJ2-3; 11 nucleotides agree with TRBD2. The V and J ends lost 2 bases and 5 bases, in that order; junction bases with no gene match: 9. Germline assignment: CDR1 SQVTM and CDR2 ANQGSEA. The CDR3 contains 16 residues. CDR3 amino acids: CSVEPIAGGPLDTQYF. CDR3 DNA sequence: TGCAGCGTTGAACCAATAGCGGGAGGGCCTTTAGATACGCAGTATTTT.

The V call is TRBV6-1, the J call TRBJ2-5; D possibly corresponds to TRBD1 (6 bases). Germline lookup yields CDR1 MNHNS and CDR2 SASEGT. CDR3 size: 14 residues. Trimming removed 2 bases at V and 5 bases at J, with 12 bases between. The CDR3 nucleotides are TGTGCCAGCAGTGAAAGCTGGGACACGGAGACCCAGTACTTC. Its protein is CASSESWDTETQYF.

The chain combines TRBV2 with TRBJ2-5, with D perhaps matching TRBD1 (6 bases). Germline loops: CDR1 SNHLY, CDR2 FYNNEI. Trimming took off 5 bases at V and 7 bases at J, with 17 bases between the two ends. The CDR3 sequence is 14 residues long. CDR3 in amino acids: CASSIDRRWGTQYF. The CDR3, as DNA: TGTGCCAGCAGTATAGACAGGCGTTGGGGGACCCAGTACTTC.

The chain employs TRBV9 and TRBJ2-2; unclear D gene. The V and J ends lost 2 bases and 3 bases respectively, with 8 bases between them. The CDR3 consists of 14 residues. The germline V gene encodes CDR1 SGDLS and CDR2 YYNGEE. Here the CDR3 reads CASSVRGDTGELFF. The CDR3 nucleotides are TGTGCCAGCAGCGTCCGTGGTGACACCGGGGAGCTGTTTTTT.

This clone has just a few counts. The DNA of the CDR3 is TGCGCCAGCAGCCAAGATCGGATGGGCACTGAAGCTTTCTTT. Encoded protein: CASSQDRMGTEAFF. The chain combines TRBV4-1 with TRBJ1-1; D gene uncertain. The CDR3 is 14 residues long. V was clipped by 0 bases and J by 4 bases, with 9 bases between them. Germline CDR1 and CDR2: MGHRA and YSYEKL.

This chain joins TRBV9 and TRBJ1-1; unclear D gene. The CDR3 has 14 residues. V was cut by 4 bases and J by 5 bases, with 15 bases left in between. The germline V gene encodes CDR1 SGDLS and CDR2 YYNGEE. For the CDR3, the DNA is TGTGCCAGCAGCCCCCGACTGGTGGGGACTGAAGCTTTCTTT. This translates into CASSPRLVGTEAFF.

There are a few counts of this clone. The V call is TRBV28, the J call TRBJ2-7; a weak D match, TRBD2 (6 bases). Trimming shortened V by 11 bases and J by 5 bases, and 25 bases separated the two germline ends. Germline V lookup: CDR1 MDHEN, CDR2 SYDVKM. This CDR3 comprises 15 residues. The CDR3 loop is CAALLGGAGPHEQYF. CDR3 coding DNA: TGTGCCGCCTTACTTGGCGGGGCGGGGCCCCACGAGCAGTACTTC.

Regarding this clone: This may be a read error, as it is one base from a much larger clone. The CDR3 nucleotides are TGTGCCAGCAGATCCCAAGAGACCCAGTACTTC. Amino acid sequence: CASRSQETQYF. This rearrangement joins TRBV27 to TRBJ2-5, with D unresolved. V was pared by 6 bases and J by 1 base, with 3 bases between. This CDR3 has 11 residues. The germline gives CDR1 MNHEY, CDR2 SMNVEV (reference sequence).

J is TRBJ2-5 and V is TRBV9, with 11 bases matching TRBD2. Germline V gives CDR1 SGDLS, CDR2 YYNGEE. The ends lost 5 bases at V and 3 bases at J; junction bases unmatched: 9. The CDR3 loop spans 16 amino acids. DNA for the CDR3: TGTGCCAGCAGTGTGTTAGCGGGGGGGTTGGAAGAGACCCAGTACTTC. Translated: CASSVLAGGLEETQYF.